This section outlines one T cell receptor (beta chain) sequence together with its context. This clonotype was recorded at least ten times. The antigen it binds to is not known. No much larger clone is present one base from it, and per-base qualities are unavailable. Ficoll-Paque density gradient centrifugation was used to isolate PBMCs. Instrument used: Illumina NovaSeq 6000. TCRalpha and TCRbeta cDNA libraries were built by 5'RACE with constant-segment primers, adding sample barcodes and unique molecular identifiers. RNA was extracted from every sample with Trizol reagent. Amplification of the libraries took two PCR steps, and the second step added a second sample barcode plus Illumina TruSeq adapters. Sequencing of libraries was performed on an Illumina NovaSeq with 2 x 150 bp paired-end reads. On the authors' methods: The reads were demultiplexed and collapsed into UMI-guided consensus sequences using migec v1.2.7. With mixcr v2.1.11, UMI consensuses were aligned to TRA and TRB V and J templates and assembled into clonotypes. A clonotype was counted as expanded or contracted only when both edgeR and NoisET called the clonotype significant, with the noise models trained on biological replicates. For edgeR calls, the thresholds were a false discovery rate-adjusted p below 0.01 and a log2 fold-change of 1. As an exploratory analysis of dynamics, max-normalized trajectories of the 1000 most abundant clonotypes were examined by PCA with hierarchical clustering. The CD4 or CD8 phenotype of responding clones was assigned using the separately sequenced CD4+ and CD8+ repertoires. The public reads were run again by TCRdb, first through fastp at Q25 and then through MiXCR, and only productive beta chains were kept. Entries that share a CDR3 protein sequence are merged under the most common genes and DNA. These V and J calls rely on TCRdb rather than the paper's analysis. Present in this sample are about 110,000 distinct CDR3 sequences, approximately 15% of which were seen just once. The top ten constitute 28% of the sample.

This specimen belongs to a study of T-cell memory formation after mild COVID-19 (dated by TCRdb to the early 2020s). At the level of the whole study: Most TCR sequence clusters were specific to one of the two donors. T-cell clones expanding and contracting after mild COVID-19 in two donors were tracked by longitudinal TCRalpha and TCRbeta repertoire sequencing. The cohort was made up of two young adult volunteers, one female and one male, who were previously healthy. Broader findings and caveats from the paper: The second-wave clones that peaked on day 37 were not confirmed to be SARS-CoV-2 specific. Clones that contracted from day 15 to 85 showed balanced CD4/CD8 phenotypes, whereas a second wave of clones that expanded from day 15 to 37 leaned towards CD4+. The study covered only a couple of mild cases, and larger cohorts including severe cases with pre-infection samples were considered necessary. The detection of some responding clones in pre-infection memory suggests that pre-existing cross-reactive memory T cells joined the SARS-CoV-2 response. Contracting CD4+ clones turned up mainly in the CM and EM memory subsets, whereas EMRA was where CD8+ clones were enriched.

From the cysteine through the phenylalanine, the CDR3 covers 15 amino acids. The sequence is cut down to CDR3 DNA, 45 bases in frame from base 1. At the junction V is shortened by 2 bases and J by 2 bases, with 7 bases in between. CDR1 and CDR2 are drawn from the germline V gene: MNHEY, SVGEGT. This clonotype originated in an adult woman who had mild COVID-19 (a few samples of this study predate the infection). The sample titles of this study are shuffled in the database, so cell type and time point are left out; the donor was told from shared clones. The specimen was PBMCs or a T cell subset sorted from them (not recorded which). The receptor chain draws on TRBV6-2 or TRBV6-3 and TRBJ2-6; TRBD1 is a possible D gene, resting on 6 matching bases. At the DNA level, the sequence is TGTGCCAGCAGTTACCAGGGGACTGGGGCCAACGTCCTGACTTTC. This gives the protein CASSYQGTGANVLTF.